These T cell receptor beta chains were read from a single sample in a study. TCRdb redid the calling of the 5' RACE reads with MiXCR, one entry per CDR3 protein. The sample contains 9,500 to 13,000 distinct CDR3 sequences, 47% of which appear only once. Sequencing input: tumor-infiltrating naive CD4+ T cells sorted from the breast tumor. The receptors were gathered from a female donor with breast cancer. Each CDR3 is given with its conserved first and last residue. The D gene is left open where the match is weak. Size tells how often a clone was seen (once, few, many) or the class of an expanded clone, and some rows leave it out.

CDR3 | DNA | V | length | J | size | D
CASAGTPWGTEAFF | TGTGCCAGCGCGGGGACCCCGTGGGGCACTGAAGCTTTCTTT | TRBV25-1 | 14 | TRBJ1-1 | . | .
CASSRNRRGSAFF | TGTGCCAGCAGTCGTAACAGAAGGGGAAGCGCTTTCTTC | TRBV6-2/TRBV6-3 | 13 | TRBJ1-1 | . | .
CASSSHTGSSYEQYF | TGTGCCAGCAGTTCTCACACAGGTTCATCCTACGAGCAGTACTTC | TRBV12-3/TRBV12-4 | 15 | TRBJ2-7 | . | .
CASSLVSYEQYF | TGTGCCAGCAGCTTAGTGTCCTACGAGCAGTACTTC | TRBV7-2 | 12 | TRBJ2-7 | few | .
CASRLAGRSRTSTDTQYF | TGTGCCAGCAGGCTGGCCGGGCGTAGTAGAACTAGCACAGATACGCAGTATTTT | TRBV4-2 | 18 | TRBJ2-3 | . | .
CSATGSGAGNIQYF | TGCAGTGCTACTGGTAGCGGAGCGGGGAACATTCAGTACTTC | TRBV20-1 | 14 | TRBJ2-4 | . | TRBD2
CASSLIEGETQYF | TGCGCCAGCAGCTTGATTGAGGGGGAGACCCAGTACTTC | TRBV5-1 | 13 | TRBJ2-5 | few | .
CASSFGDTPQTGELFF | TGCGCCAGCAGCTTTGGAGACACCCCACAGACCGGGGAGCTGTTTTTT | TRBV5-1 | 16 | TRBJ2-2 | . | .
CASSGDSVSYGYTF | TGTGCCAGCAGCGGGGACAGCGTATCCTATGGCTACACCTTC | TRBV6-2/TRBV6-3 | 14 | TRBJ1-2 | . | TRBD1
CAISRTGENSPLHF | TGTGCCATCAGCCGGACTGGGGAAAATTCACCCCTCCACTTT | TRBV10-3 | 14 | TRBJ1-6 | few | .
CASSRPDRGEKLFF | TGTGCCAGCAGTAGACCCGACAGGGGAGAAAAACTGTTTTTT | TRBV12-3/TRBV12-4 | 14 | TRBJ1-4 | . | TRBD1
CASIPHSLAGTVNEQFF | TGTGCCAGCATCCCCCATTCACTAGCGGGAACTGTTAATGAGCAGTTCTTC | TRBV12-3/TRBV12-4 | 17 | TRBJ2-1 | . | TRBD2
CASITKGRGGTGELFF | TGTGCCAGCATTACTAAGGGGCGTGGGGGCACCGGGGAGCTGTTTTTT | TRBV6-1 | 16 | TRBJ2-2 | few | .
CASSVAENTEAFF | TGTGCCAGCAGTGTCGCAGAGAACACTGAAGCTTTCTTT | TRBV12-3/TRBV12-4 | 13 | TRBJ1-1 | . | .
CASSTSAEQFF | TGTGCCAGCAGTACATCGGCTGAGCAGTTCTTC | TRBV7-6 | 11 | TRBJ2-1 | few | .
CAISEGVSWYETGELFF | TGTGCCATCAGTGAAGGGGTTAGCTGGTATGAAACCGGGGAGCTGTTTTTT | TRBV10-3 | 17 | TRBJ2-2 | . | .
CASSYSYLGFTDTQYF | TGTGCCAGCAGTTACTCGTATCTGGGGTTTACAGATACGCAGTATTTT | TRBV6-5 | 16 | TRBJ2-3 | medium-sized | .
CSASRVGPDTQYF | TGCAGTGCTAGTCGGGTTGGGCCCGATACGCAGTATTTT | TRBV20-1 | 13 | TRBJ2-3 | few | .
CASSYQGLAGVEQYF | TGTGCCAGCAGCTACCAGGGTCTAGCGGGAGTCGAGCAGTACTTC | TRBV6-5 | 15 | TRBJ2-7 | . | TRBD2
CASSVALTKGGATDTQYF | TGTGCCAGCAGCGTAGCCCTAACAAAAGGAGGAGCCACAGATACGCAGTATTTT | TRBV9 | 18 | TRBJ2-3 | once | .
CASSDLDRQFF | TGCGCCAGCAGCGATTTGGACAGGCAGTTCTTC | TRBV5-1 | 11 | TRBJ2-1 | . | .
CASSDARNSPLHF | TGTGCCAGCAGTGACGCCCGAAATTCACCCCTCCACTTT | TRBV2 | 13 | TRBJ1-6 | . | .
CSVAHSRGTETQYF | TGCAGCGTTGCCCACTCCAGGGGAACGGAGACCCAGTACTTC | TRBV29-1 | 14 | TRBJ2-5 | . | .
CASSSPYRPYEQYF | TGTGCCAGCAGTTCCCCCTACCGTCCCTACGAGCAGTACTTC | TRBV6-5 | 14 | TRBJ2-7 | . | .
CASSPLGQGATDTQYF | TGTGCCAGCAGTCCCTTGGGGCAGGGGGCCACAGATACGCAGTATTTT | TRBV6-4 | 16 | TRBJ2-3 | . | TRBD1
CAITVERESYEQYF | TGTGCCATCACCGTGGAGCGGGAGTCCTACGAGCAGTACTTC | TRBV10-3 | 14 | TRBJ2-7 | few | TRBD2
CASSFSGQGATDTQYF | TGTGCCAGCAGCTTCTCTGGGCAGGGGGCCACAGATACGCAGTATTTT | TRBV27 | 16 | TRBJ2-3 | . | TRBD1
CSARTGSYEQYF | TGCAGTGCTCGCACAGGCTCCTACGAGCAGTACTTC | TRBV20-1 | 12 | TRBJ2-7 | . | .
CARSLGFGRARETQYF | TGTGCCAGAAGCTTGGGATTTGGGAGGGCTAGGGAGACCCAGTACTTC | TRBV5-3 | 16 | TRBJ2-5 | . | TRBD2
CASSESSASYEQYF | TGTGCCAGCAGTGAATCCAGCGCCTCCTACGAGCAGTACTTC | TRBV25-1 | 14 | TRBJ2-7 | . | .
CSDRVERTQYF | TGCAGTGACAGGGTGGAGAGGACCCAGTACTTC | TRBV20-1 | 11 | TRBJ2-5 | . | .
CASSLDAGQGRALRETQYF | TGCGCCAGCAGCTTGGATGCGGGACAGGGGCGAGCATTACGAGAGACCCAGTACTTC | TRBV5-1 | 19 | TRBJ2-5 | few | TRBD1
CASSLAAEKLFF | TGTGCCAGCAGCTTAGCGGCTGAAAAACTGTTTTTT | TRBV7-2 | 12 | TRBJ1-4 | . | .
CASSYTGGSGANVLTF | TGTGCCAGCAGTTACACAGGGGGCTCTGGGGCCAACGTCCTGACTTTC | TRBV6-5 | 16 | TRBJ2-6 | few | TRBD1
CASSFGFSSPLHF | TGCGCCAGCAGCTTCGGGTTTAGCTCACCCCTCCACTTT | TRBV5-1 | 13 | TRBJ1-6 | few | .
CASSLGRPGELFF | TGTGCCAGCAGCTTAGGCCGACCCGGGGAGCTGTTTTTT | TRBV7-9 | 13 | TRBJ2-2 | . | .
CASSYHRLAPNQETQYF | TGTGCCAGCAGTTACCATCGGCTAGCTCCAAATCAAGAGACCCAGTACTTC | TRBV12-3/TRBV12-4 | 17 | TRBJ2-5 | . | .
CASSQDSTTIGELFF | TGCGCCAGCAGCCAAGACTCCACAACAATCGGGGAGCTGTTTTTT | TRBV4-3 | 15 | TRBJ2-2 | . | .
CSASKTTSGRSNEQFF | TGCAGTGCTAGCAAAACTACTAGCGGGAGAAGTAATGAGCAGTTCTTC | TRBV20-1 | 16 | TRBJ2-1 | . | TRBD2
CSARLGWETQYF | TGCAGTGCTAGACTGGGTTGGGAGACCCAGTACTTC | TRBV20-1 | 12 | TRBJ2-5 | . | .
CASSQEGLRTDTQYF | TGCGCCAGCAGCCAGGAAGGGCTCCGCACAGATACGCAGTATTTT | TRBV4-3 | 15 | TRBJ2-3 | . | .
CSPNGGPDQETQYF | TGCAGTCCAAATGGGGGGCCCGACCAAGAGACCCAGTACTTC | TRBV20-1 | 14 | TRBJ2-5 | . | .
CSAGSLSEPLHF | TGCAGTGCCGGTTCCCTCTCCGAACCCCTCCACTTT | TRBV20-1 | 12 | TRBJ1-6 | . | .
CASIRPGRYNYGYTF | TGTGCCAGCATCCGTCCGGGGCGCTACAACTATGGCTACACCTTC | TRBV6-2/TRBV6-3 | 15 | TRBJ1-2 | . | .
CSASRGQLNEKLFF | TGCAGTGCTAGTAGGGGACAGCTAAATGAAAAACTGTTTTTT | TRBV20-1 | 14 | TRBJ1-4 | few | TRBD1
CASSLFGIQYF | TGTGCCAGCAGTTTATTTGGCATTCAGTACTTC | TRBV27 | 11 | TRBJ2-4 | few | .
CASSLVNTDTQYF | TGTGCCAGCAGCTTAGTCAACACAGATACGCAGTATTTT | TRBV7-2 | 13 | TRBJ2-3 | . | .
CASSLRVREGGEKLFF | TGTGCCAGCAGCTTAAGGGTGCGGGAAGGAGGAGAAAAACTGTTTTTT | TRBV7-6 | 16 | TRBJ1-4 | . | .
CASSQDAGQLYTDTQYF | TGCGCCAGCAGCCAAGATGCAGGACAACTCTACACAGATACGCAGTATTTT | TRBV4-3 | 17 | TRBJ2-3 | few | .
CASSADGEVHF | TGTGCCAGCAGCGCGGACGGGGAAGTCCACTTT | TRBV7-2 | 11 | TRBJ1-6 | . | .
CSASPIIFKNIQYF | TGCAGTGCTAGCCCAATTATATTCAAAAACATTCAGTACTTC | TRBV20-1 | 14 | TRBJ2-4 | few | .
CSATGQNNEQFF | TGCAGTGCGACCGGACAGAACAATGAGCAGTTCTTC | TRBV20-1 | 12 | TRBJ2-1 | few | .
CSAARLAGGLYNEQFF | TGCAGTGCTGCCCGTTTAGCGGGAGGATTGTACAATGAGCAGTTCTTC | TRBV20-1 | 16 | TRBJ2-1 | . | TRBD2
CSAGQLTNTGELFF | TGCAGCGCAGGACAGCTTACGAACACCGGGGAGCTGTTTTTT | TRBV29-1 | 14 | TRBJ2-2 | few | .
CSVERQKQETQYF | TGCAGCGTTGAACGACAGAAGCAAGAGACCCAGTACTTC | TRBV29-1 | 13 | TRBJ2-5 | . | .
CSARIQATDTQYF | TGCAGTGCTAGAATCCAGGCCACAGATACGCAGTATTTT | TRBV20-1 | 13 | TRBJ2-3 | medium-sized | .
CASSLSAGDFEQYF | TGTGCCAGCAGCTTAAGTGCGGGAGATTTCGAGCAGTACTTC | TRBV7-8 | 14 | TRBJ2-7 | . | TRBD2
CASSRLDANEQFF | TGTGCCAGCAGCCGGTTAGACGCCAATGAGCAGTTCTTC | TRBV7-7 | 13 | TRBJ2-1 | . | .
CASNRGTGPKDTQYF | TGTGCCAGCAACCGAGGGACAGGCCCCAAGGATACGCAGTATTTT | TRBV9 | 15 | TRBJ2-3 | . | TRBD1